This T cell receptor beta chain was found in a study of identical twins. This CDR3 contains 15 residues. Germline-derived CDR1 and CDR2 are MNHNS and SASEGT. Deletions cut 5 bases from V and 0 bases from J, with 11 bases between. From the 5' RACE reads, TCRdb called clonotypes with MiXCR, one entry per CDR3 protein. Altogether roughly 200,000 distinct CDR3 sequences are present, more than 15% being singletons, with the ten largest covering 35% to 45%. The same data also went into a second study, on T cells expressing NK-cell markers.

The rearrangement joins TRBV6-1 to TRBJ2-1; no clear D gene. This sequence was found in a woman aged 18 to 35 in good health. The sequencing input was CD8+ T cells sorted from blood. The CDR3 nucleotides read TGTGCCAGCAGTCCAGACTTTAGCTCCTACAATGAGCAGTTCTTC. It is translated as CASSPDFSSYNEQFF.